Included here is one T cell receptor beta chain sequence, with context. Its specificity is unknown. TRB amplification used roughly 250 ng of peripheral blood genomic DNA. This sample is part of a study of T cell clusters in autoimmune cytopenias. One tube held mixed TRB-A and TRB-B primer pools for touch-down PCR. Following a re-call of the multiplex PCR reads, TCRdb has one entry per CDR3 protein and lacks DNA. The table lists nearly 9,000 distinct CDR3 sequences, with about 4% in the top ten. Study-wide findings and caveats: Primary autoimmune cytopenia patients seemingly lacked the physiological T cell clusters found in healthy donors. TRB repertoire shifts in secondary cytopenia and chronic lymphocytic leukemia mostly reflected lymphoma, not autoimmunity. The cluster-lack signature was not seen for secondary cytopenia versus chronic lymphocytic leukemia. The T cell clusters came from computational analysis alone and lack functional validation.

This CDR3 comprises 13 residues. CDR1 and CDR2 from the germline V gene are SGHDN and FVKESK. What was sequenced was peripheral blood. V is TRBV14 and J is TRBJ1-2; TCRdb names TRBD1, which stays unverified in the absence of DNA. The sequence derives from a human donor with an autoimmune cytopenia or autoimmune hepatitis (not recorded which). CDR3 in amino acids: CASSQARGYGYTF.